This section outlines one T cell receptor beta chain sequence together with its context. Its antigen specificity is not known. Base qualities were left out, and no much larger clone turns up one base away. These data are taken from a study of OX40 agonist ivuxolimab in advanced cancers. Concerning the study at large: The costimulatory receptor OX40 (CD134) was targeted by ivuxolimab, a fully human IgG2 agonistic monoclonal antibody. Intravenous ivuxolimab was administered to patients every 2 weeks at six dose levels: 0.01, 0.1, 0.3, 1.5, 3 and 10 mg/kg. Of the 50 to 55 patients in dose escalation, about 20 had hepatocellular carcinoma, some 15 had melanoma, 9 had renal cell carcinoma and 9 had head and neck cancer. In the dose-escalation cohort, approximately 82% of patients were male, and the mean age was approximately 55 years, with a range of 23 to 79. Patients were allowed to have had prior anti-PD-1, anti-PD-L1 or anti-CTLA-4 therapy, and around 43% of the dose-escalation patients had been treated with checkpoint inhibitors. Partial responses occurred in three dose-escalation patients: two with cutaneous melanoma and one with hepatocellular carcinoma. Peripheral TCRbeta sequencing aimed to test whether ivuxolimab altered TCR sequence diversity and caused clonal T-cell expansion. The monotherapy dose-escalation portion (N ≈ 52 patients) of the phase I ivuxolimab trial is reported in the paper. Study-level results and caveats: In the 0.1-3.0 mg/kg groups, partial responders had among the lowest normalized peripheral clonal expansion, particularly in CD8+ T cells. The antigen specificity of the peripheral T cells that underwent clonal expansion was not determined. Low levels of normalized T-cell clonal expansion were also shown by some nonresponding patients. After ivuxolimab, expanded clones were on average more numerous among CD8+ T cells than among CD4+ T cells. At doses of 0.1 to 3.0 mg/kg, clonal expansion of both CD4+ and CD8+ blood T cells was observed from baseline to week 6.

V has 5 bases trimmed and J has 7 bases trimmed; junction bases matching no gene number 8. According to the germline V gene, CDR1 reads MNHEY and CDR2 reads SVGAGI. Including cysteine and phenylalanine, the CDR3 has 15 amino acids. The sequence is cut down to CDR3 DNA, 45 bases in frame from base 1. Patients with autoimmune disease history or receiving systemic immunosuppression were excluded from the trial. In every dose cohort, peripheral blood was drawn for TCR sequencing at baseline, cycle 4 day 1, and cycle 7 day 1. Samples were obtained from an open-label, multicenter, first-in-human phase I dose-escalation trial of ivuxolimab. The trial enrolled adults with locally advanced or metastatic head and neck squamous cell, hepatocellular, melanoma or renal cell carcinoma. CD4+ and CD8+ T cells were sorted separately from peripheral blood before TCR sequencing. For sequencing of the TCRbeta CDR3 region, genomic DNA was extracted from the sorted cells. TCRbeta CDR3 regions were sequenced using the immunoSEQ Assay. TCRdb holds this immuneACCESS table with in-frame rearrangements only. Some clones are missing; in checked studies, unresolved V genes explain under half, and the rest has no known cause. Counted in this sample were 60,000 to 90,000 clones; 80% to 90% of them appeared once. The top ten clones comprise roughly 4.7% of the sample.

The material was CD4+ or CD8+ T cells sorted from blood, obtained in a trial of the OX40 agonist ivuxolimab. This receptor chain uses TRBV6-5 and TRBJ1-4; 9 central bases correspond to TRBD1. The sequence came from an adult with an advanced solid tumor such as melanoma, head and neck, liver or kidney cancer. The base sequence is TGTGCCAGCAGTGCTAAGACAGGGGGGGTTGAAAAACTGTTTTTT. Translated, it gives CASSAKTGGVEKLFF.